The rows below give T cell receptor beta chains drawn from one sample of a study of T-cell memory formation after mild COVID-19. TCRdb fed the 5' RACE reads into MiXCR, producing one record per CDR3 protein. Altogether 200,000 to 250,000 distinct CDR3 sequences are present, over 9.5% being singletons, with the ten largest covering 3.5%. Sequenced: PBMCs or a T cell subset sorted from them (not recorded which). Source of these receptors: a man aged 18 to 29 who had mild COVID-19 (a few samples of this study predate the infection). Cell type and time point are not known. Each CDR3 is given with its conserved first and last residue. The D gene is left open where the match is weak. A clone size is listed for some rows: how often the clone was seen (once, few, many), or a class if it is expanded.

>few|.|TRBJ2-5|TRBV20-1
CSASGVLRETQYF
TGCAGTGCTAGTGGTGTGCTGCGGGAGACCCAGTACTTC
>few|.|TRBJ2-5|TRBV10-3
CAISVQGETQYF
TGTGCCATCAGTGTACAGGGAGAGACCCAGTACTTC
>.|.|TRBJ1-2|TRBV5-1
CASSLVGSNYGYTF
TGCGCCAGCAGCTTGGTAGGCAGCAACTATGGCTACACCTTC
>many|.|TRBJ2-1|TRBV5-1
CASSEGRYNEQFF
TGCGCCAGCAGCGAAGGCCGCTACAATGAGCAGTTCTTC
>.|.|TRBJ2-5|TRBV20-1
CSARVVGAVAETQYF
TGCAGTGCTAGAGTCGTAGGGGCGGTTGCGGAGACCCAGTACTTC
>.|.|TRBJ1-6|TRBV6-5
CASSYFVRGLASPLHF
TGTGCCAGCAGTTATTTCGTCCGAGGTCTTGCTTCACCCCTCCACTTT
>.|.|TRBJ2-5|TRBV6-5
CASFLDGETQYF
TGTGCCAGCTTCTTGGACGGCGAGACCCAGTACTTC
>.|.|TRBJ1-4|TRBV20-1
CSARDPEGVGEKLFF
TGCAGTGCTAGAGATCCGGAGGGGGTCGGTGAAAAACTGTTTTTT
>.|.|TRBJ2-1|TRBV30
CAWSSTVYNEQFF
TGTGCCTGGAGTTCAACAGTGTACAATGAGCAGTTCTTC
>.|.|TRBJ2-3|TRBV5-1
CASSPEGGHSTQYF
TGCGCCAGCAGCCCCGAAGGCGGTCACTCTACGCAGTATTTT
>many|.|TRBJ1-1|TRBV7-9
CASSLGGGSEAFF
TGTGCCAGCAGCTTAGGAGGGGGGTCTGAAGCTTTCTTT
>many|.|TRBJ2-3|TRBV5-1
CASISGQTQYF
TGCGCCAGCATCAGTGGACAGACGCAGTATTTT
>.|TRBD2|TRBJ2-3|TRBV27
CASRASGGAFTDTQYF
TGTGCCAGCAGGGCTAGCGGGGGGGCCTTCACAGATACGCAGTATTTT
>few|.|TRBJ1-5|TRBV3-1
CASSQGHAADRNQPQHF
TGTGCCAGCAGCCAGGGGCACGCGGCGGACAGAAATCAGCCCCAGCATTTT
>.|.|TRBJ1-1|TRBV28
CASIEMRGANTEAFF
TGTGCCAGCATTGAGATGAGGGGGGCGAACACTGAAGCTTTCTTT
>few|.|TRBJ2-5|TRBV7-7
CASSLVGLQAETQYF
TGTGCTAGCAGCTTAGTAGGCCTTCAGGCGGAGACCCAGTACTTC
>.|.|TRBJ2-2|TRBV7-3
CASSSGHTGELFF
TGTGCCAGCAGCTCGGGACACACCGGGGAGCTGTTTTTT
>few|.|TRBJ2-1|TRBV25-1
CASSREYSYNEQFF
TGTGCCAGCAGTCGGGAATACTCCTACAATGAGCAGTTCTTC
>many|.|TRBJ1-3|TRBV5-1
CASSPTTQSSSGNTIYF
TGCGCCAGCAGCCCCACAACACAGTCGAGCTCTGGAAACACCATATATTTT
>.|TRBD2|TRBJ2-1|TRBV4-1
CASSQGRGVNYNEQFF
TGCGCCAGCAGCCAAGGGCGGGGGGTGAACTACAATGAGCAGTTCTTC
>few|TRBD1|TRBJ2-2|TRBV28
CASRSTGVYGELFF
TGTGCCAGCAGGTCCACAGGGGTCTACGGGGAGCTGTTTTTT
>.|.|TRBJ2-5|TRBV11-2
CASGETGTETQYF
TGTGCCAGCGGCGAGACTGGAACCGAGACCCAGTACTTC
>.|TRBD1|TRBJ1-5|TRBV5-1
CASSPTGSNQPQHF
TGCGCCAGCAGCCCGACAGGGAGTAATCAGCCCCAGCATTTT